This T cell receptor beta chain was recorded in a study of blood T cells in healthy people across ages. It was with a sample-barcoded 5' primer and a J-beta primer mix that a second PCR of roughly 7 to 12 cycles was run. Via MiXCR, TCRdb re-called the 5' RACE reads, giving one row per CDR3 protein. This sample yields some 700,000 distinct CDR3 sequences, of which about 42% are seen a single time; 20% to 25% belongs to the top ten. The table lists this clonotype with a few counts. This may arise from a read error, as a much more abundant clone is one base away. Germline values: CDR1 SGHAT, CDR2 FQNNGV. This CDR3 spans 15 amino acids. V was cut by 1 base and J by 13 bases, with 20 bases left in between.

Sequencing was carried out using blood. The source of this sequence is a woman aged 55-69 years in good health. V is TRBV11-2 and J is TRBJ2-1, with D tentatively TRBD2 (5 bases). CDR3 coding DNA: TGTGCCAGCAGCTTAGGACCTACAGAACTAGAGACCCAGTTCTTC. Its translation is CASSLGPTELETQFF.